The entry below describes one T cell receptor beta chain. What this receptor recognizes is not known. No qualities accompany the bases; no much larger clone lies one base away. TCRbeta CDR3 regions were sequenced with the immunoSEQ Assay. After extraction, genomic DNA underwent amplification by bias-controlled multiplex PCR, followed by high-throughput sequencing. The original pipeline was this. To quantify the absolute abundance of every unique TCRbeta CDR3 region, sequences were collapsed and filtered. T cell fraction was estimated by normalizing TCRbeta template counts to usable DNA, with usable DNA measured through amplification of reference genes found in all nucleated cells. Repertoire TCRs were annotated as SARS-CoV-2-specific by exact matching of V gene, CDR3 amino acid sequence and J gene to a known reactive TCR set. The reference SARS-CoV-2 TCR set was derived from MIRA and filtered for enrichment in COVID-19-positive ImmuneCODE repertoires, a step that removed public or cross-reactive TCRs. Based on the MIRA antigens, annotated TCRs were further analysed at the level of specific ORF or position within ORF. Breadth was defined as the number of annotated unique rearrangements divided by the total number of unique productive rearrangements, and depth was defined as the summed frequency of the annotated unique rearrangements. Group comparisons of TCR breadth used two-sided Wilcoxon rank-sum tests. Drawn from immuneACCESS, this table holds only the in-frame rearrangements with V and J called that TCRdb kept. Clones are partly lost; checked studies trace under half to an unresolved V gene and leave the rest unexplained. V and J calls plus clone size are reproduced from that table; the DNA served to infer D and trimming. The sample table records approximately 420,000 clones; around 85% of these occur just once. Roughly 3% of the sample belongs to the ten largest clones.

The sample originates from a study of Ad26.COV2.S vaccination and SARS-CoV-2 variants (dated by TCRdb to about 2021). Study-level background: Vaccine-arm donors came from COV1001, a multicentre, randomized, double-blind, placebo-controlled phase I-IIa trial of Ad26.COV2.S in healthy adults. Ad26.COV2.S was administered intramuscularly at 5 x 10^10 or 1 x 10^11 viral particles, either as a single shot or as two shots given 56 days apart. TCRbeta repertoire sequencing served as the tool for gauging how specific and how broad the SARS-CoV-2-reactive T cell receptors were following Ad26.COV2.S vaccination. A total of approximately 32 samples were included in the TCR-sequenced set, comprising around 19 Ad26.COV2.S vaccine recipients, 5 placebo recipients and 8 SARS-CoV-2 convalescent individuals. Trial participants were randomized into five groups of five: low-dose or high-dose Ad26.COV2.S given once or twice, or placebo on both occasions. Investigators remained blinded to trial group allocation during experiments and outcome assessment. The study at large found these results: Comparing responses between vaccine doses or regimens was not something the study was powered to do. It was noted by the authors that total T cell responses may have been underestimated by the TCR breadth and depth analyses. Compared with placebo recipients, Ad26.COV2.S recipients showed higher spike-specific TCR breadth (P = 0.0014). Substantial breadth of spike-specific CD8+ and CD4+ T cell responses was reported after vaccination. Vaccine and placebo recipients had comparable non-spike TCR breadth, which fits with the vaccine containing only spike.

The CDR3 runs 14 residues from the cysteine to the phenylalanine. The sequence is cut down to CDR3 DNA, 42 bases in frame from base 1. The germline V and J ends show losses of 1 base and 4 bases respectively, and no gene match explains 3 bases of the junction. CDR1 and CDR2, per the germline V gene, are SGHRS and YFSETQ. The treatment or condition label of this sample denotes: roughly 20 received Ad26.COV2.S at low or high dose, single or two shots; about 5 received placebo; per-sample allocation not given. For vaccine and placebo recipients, the sequenced repertoires came from samples collected on day 63 after the first injection. In Cohort 1b, 25 to 30 adults aged 18-55 years were enrolled at a single site in Boston, USA, between 29 July and 7 August 2020. Ad26.COV2.S was a replication-incompetent adenovirus type 26 vector expressing a prefusion-stabilized SARS-CoV-2 spike protein from the original Wuhan strain.

The receptor chain draws on TRBV5-1 and TRBJ1-1; TRBD1 aligns with 8 central bases. This clonotype was obtained from a person between 18 and 65 years old who received the Ad26.COV2.S COVID-19 vaccine or a placebo. Sequenced material: peripheral blood, taken in a trial of Ad26.COV2.S vaccine versus placebo. The DNA sequence is TGCGCCAGCAGCTTGACAGGGGGGACCACTGAAGCTTTCTTT. Its translation reads: CASSLTGGTTEAFF.